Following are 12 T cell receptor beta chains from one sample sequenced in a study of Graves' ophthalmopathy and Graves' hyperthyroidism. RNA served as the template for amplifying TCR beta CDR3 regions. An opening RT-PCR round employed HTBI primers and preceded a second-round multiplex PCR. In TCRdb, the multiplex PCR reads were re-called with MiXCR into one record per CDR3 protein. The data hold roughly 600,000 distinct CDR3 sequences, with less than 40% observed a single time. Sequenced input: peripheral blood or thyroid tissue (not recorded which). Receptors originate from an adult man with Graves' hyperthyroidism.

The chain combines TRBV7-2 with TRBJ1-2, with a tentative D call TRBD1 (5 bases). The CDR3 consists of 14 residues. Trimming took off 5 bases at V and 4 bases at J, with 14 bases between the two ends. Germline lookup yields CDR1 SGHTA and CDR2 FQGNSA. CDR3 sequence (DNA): TGTGCCAGCAGCATGACAGCAAGGTCCTATGGCTACACCTTC. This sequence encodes CASSMTARSYGYTF.

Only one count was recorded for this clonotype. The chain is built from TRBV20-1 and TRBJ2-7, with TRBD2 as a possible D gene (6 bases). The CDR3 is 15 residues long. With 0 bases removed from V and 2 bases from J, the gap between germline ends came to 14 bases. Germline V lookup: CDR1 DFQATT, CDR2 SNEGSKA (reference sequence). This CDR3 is CSARDRGKSPYEQYF. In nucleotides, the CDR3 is TGCAGTGCTAGAGATCGGGGGAAATCCCCCTACGAGCAGTACTTC.

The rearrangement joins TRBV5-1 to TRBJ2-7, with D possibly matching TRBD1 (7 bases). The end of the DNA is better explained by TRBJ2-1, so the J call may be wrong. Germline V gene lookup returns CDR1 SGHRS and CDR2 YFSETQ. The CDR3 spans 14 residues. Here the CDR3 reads CASSLRQGEDEQFF. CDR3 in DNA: TGCGCCAGCAGCTTGAGGCAGGGGGAGGATGAGCAGTTCTTC.

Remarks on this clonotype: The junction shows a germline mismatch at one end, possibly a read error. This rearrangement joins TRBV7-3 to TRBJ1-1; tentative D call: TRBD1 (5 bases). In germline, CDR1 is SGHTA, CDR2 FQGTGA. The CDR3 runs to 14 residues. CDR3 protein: CASSLGTGNTGAFF. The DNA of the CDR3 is TGTGCCAGCAGCTTGGGGACCGGGAACACTGGAGCTTTCTTT.

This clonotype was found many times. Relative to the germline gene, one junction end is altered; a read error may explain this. In DNA, the CDR3 is TGTGCCAGCAGCTTAGGATTCCGATCCCTAAGGGAGACCCAGTACTTC. Amino acids: CASSLGFRSLRETQYF. This chain links TRBV5-1 with TRBJ2-5; D is unresolved. This CDR3 spans 16 amino acids. The germline gives CDR1 SGHRS, CDR2 YFSETQ.

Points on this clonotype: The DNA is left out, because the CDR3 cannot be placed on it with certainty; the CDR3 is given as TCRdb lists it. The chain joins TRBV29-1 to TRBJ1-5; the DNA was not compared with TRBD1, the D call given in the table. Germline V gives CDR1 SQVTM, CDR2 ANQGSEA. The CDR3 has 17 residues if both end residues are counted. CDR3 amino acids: CSLCASRQDRNNQPQHF.

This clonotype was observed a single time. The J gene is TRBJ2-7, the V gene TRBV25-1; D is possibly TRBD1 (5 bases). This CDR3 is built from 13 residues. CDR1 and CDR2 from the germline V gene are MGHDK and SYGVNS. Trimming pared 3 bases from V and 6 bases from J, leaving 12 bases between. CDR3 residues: CASSDPGYGEQYF. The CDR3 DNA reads TGTGCCAGCAGTGACCCAGGGTATGGCGAGCAGTACTTC.

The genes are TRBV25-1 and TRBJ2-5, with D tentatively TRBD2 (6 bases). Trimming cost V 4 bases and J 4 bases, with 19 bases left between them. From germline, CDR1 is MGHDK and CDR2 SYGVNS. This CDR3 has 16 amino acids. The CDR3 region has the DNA TGTGCCAGCAGTGGTTCCCCCGGGAGTATGAGAGAGACCCAGTACTTC. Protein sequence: CASSGSPGSMRETQYF.

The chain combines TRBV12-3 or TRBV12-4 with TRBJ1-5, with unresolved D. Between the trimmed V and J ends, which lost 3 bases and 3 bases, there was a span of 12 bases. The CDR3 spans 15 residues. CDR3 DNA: TGTGCCAGCAGTTTGGGCTCTGGAAACAATCAGCCCCAGCATTTT. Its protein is CASSLGSGNNQPQHF.

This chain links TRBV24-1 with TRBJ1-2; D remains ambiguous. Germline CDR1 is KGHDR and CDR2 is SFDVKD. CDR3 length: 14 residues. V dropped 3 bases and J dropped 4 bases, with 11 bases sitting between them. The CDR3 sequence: CATSDRSSFYGYTF. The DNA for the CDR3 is TGTGCCACCAGTGATCGGTCGAGCTTCTATGGCTACACCTTC.

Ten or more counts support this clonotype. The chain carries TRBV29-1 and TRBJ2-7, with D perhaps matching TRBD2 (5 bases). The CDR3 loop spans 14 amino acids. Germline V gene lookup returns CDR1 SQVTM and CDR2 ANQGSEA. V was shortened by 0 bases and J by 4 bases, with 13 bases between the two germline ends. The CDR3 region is CSVEERAERYEQYF. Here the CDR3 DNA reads TGCAGCGTTGAAGAGAGAGCGGAGAGGTACGAGCAGTACTTC.

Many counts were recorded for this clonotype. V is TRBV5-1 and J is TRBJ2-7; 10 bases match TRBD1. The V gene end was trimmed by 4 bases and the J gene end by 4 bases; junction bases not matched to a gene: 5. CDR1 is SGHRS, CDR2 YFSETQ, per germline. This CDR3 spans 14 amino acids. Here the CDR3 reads CASSTGQGVYEQYF. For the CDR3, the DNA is TGCGCCAGCAGCACCGGACAGGGGGTGTACGAGCAGTACTTC.